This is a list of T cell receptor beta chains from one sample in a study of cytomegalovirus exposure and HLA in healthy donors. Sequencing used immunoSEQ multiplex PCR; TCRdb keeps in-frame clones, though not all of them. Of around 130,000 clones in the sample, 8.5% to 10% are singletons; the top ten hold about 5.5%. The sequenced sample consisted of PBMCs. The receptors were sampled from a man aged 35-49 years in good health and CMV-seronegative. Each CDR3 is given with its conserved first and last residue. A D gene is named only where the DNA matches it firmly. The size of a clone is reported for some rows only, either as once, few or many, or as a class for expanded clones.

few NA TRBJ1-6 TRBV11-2 TGTGCCAGCAGCCCGGGGGGGGGTCCTAGGTCACCCCTCCACTTT CASSPGGGPRSPLHF
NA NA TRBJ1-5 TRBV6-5 TGTGCCAGCAGTTCTAATTATCAGCCCCAGCATTTT CASSSNYQPQHF
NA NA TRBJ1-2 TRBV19 TGTGCCAGTAGTATAGCGGCAGGGGATGGCTACACCTTC CASSIAAGDGYTF
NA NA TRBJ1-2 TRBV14 TGTGCCAGCAGCCAACGGCAGGTCTATGGCTACACCTTC CASSQRQVYGYTF
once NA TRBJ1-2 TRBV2 TGTGCCAGCAGTGAAAGTGGCGCCAGGGCGCCTGGCTACACCTTC CASSESGARAPGYTF
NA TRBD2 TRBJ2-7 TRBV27 TGTGCCAGCAGCCCCCTGGGACTAGCGGGGGCCTACGAGCAGTACTTC CASSPLGLAGAYEQYF
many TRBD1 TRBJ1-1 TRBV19 TGTGCCAGTAGTACCGAGGACAGGGTGGACACTGAAGCTTTCTTT CASSTEDRVDTEAFF
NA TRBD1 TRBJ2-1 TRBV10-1 TGCGCCAGCAGTGAGTCTGTTGGACAGGATTCTTTTTGGCAGTTCTTC CASSESVGQDSFWQFF
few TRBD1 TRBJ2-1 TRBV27 TGTGCCAGCAGTCCGGGACAGCTCAATGAGCAGTTCTTC CASSPGQLNEQFF
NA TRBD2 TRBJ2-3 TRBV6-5 TGTGCCAGCAGATTTGGACTAGCGGTTACAGATACGCAGTATTTT CASRFGLAVTDTQYF
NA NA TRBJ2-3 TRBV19 TGTGCCAGTAGTTTCGGACTGACCGAGGGGCAGTATTTT CASSFGLTEGQYF
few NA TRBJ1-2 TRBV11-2 TGTGCCAGCAGCCCTACAGGAGACTATGGCTACACCTTC CASSPTGDYGYTF
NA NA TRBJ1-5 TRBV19 TGTGCCAGTAGACGGGGTGCGGGGCTTCAGCCCCAGCATTTT CASRRGAGLQPQHF
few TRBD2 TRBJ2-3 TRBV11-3 TGTGCCAGCAGCTTAGAGGCGGGAGTCACAGATACGCAGTATTTT CASSLEAGVTDTQYF
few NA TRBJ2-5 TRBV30 TGTGCCTGGAGGGCACTAGGGGGGGGTTCTAGGACCCAGTACTTC CAWRALGGGSRTQYF
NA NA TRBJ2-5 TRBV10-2 TGCGCCAGCAGTCAGGGCAAAGAGACCCAGTACTTC CASSQGKETQYF
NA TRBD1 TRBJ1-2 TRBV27 TGTGCCAGCAGCCGAGGGGGCCGGATCTATGGCTACACCTTC CASSRGGRIYGYTF
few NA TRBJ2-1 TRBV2 TGTGCCAGCAAAGGGGGACCGTACAATGAGCAGTTCTTC CASKGGPYNEQFF
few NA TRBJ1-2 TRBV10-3 TGTGCCATCAGTGAAGGAGGCTATGGCTACACCTTC CAISEGGYGYTF
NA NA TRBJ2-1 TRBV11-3 TGTGCCAGCAGCCAAGGTCCGGAGCGCGAGCAGTTCTTC CASSQGPEREQFF
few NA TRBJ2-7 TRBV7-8 TGTGCCAGCAGCTCCGGAGGGGTCTACGAGCAGTACTTC CASSSGGVYEQYF
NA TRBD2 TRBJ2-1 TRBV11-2 TGTGCCAGCAGCCCCCCGGTGAGCGGGGGAACTGTGGGGAATGAGCAGTTCTTC CASSPPVSGGTVGNEQFF
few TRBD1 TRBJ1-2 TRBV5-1 TGCGCCAGCAGCTTACGACAGGGAAATGGCTACACCTTC CASSLRQGNGYTF
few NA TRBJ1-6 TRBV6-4 TGTGCCAGCAGTGCCAGCTATAATTCACCCCTCCACTTT CASSASYNSPLHF
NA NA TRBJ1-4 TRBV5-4 TGTGCCAGCAGCTCAGGACAGTATAATGAAAAACTGTTTTTT CASSSGQYNEKLFF
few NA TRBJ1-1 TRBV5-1 TGCGCCAGCAGCTTGGGTCGGGGTTCCATGAACACTGAAGCTTTCTTT CASSLGRGSMNTEAFF
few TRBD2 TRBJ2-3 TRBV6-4 TGTGCCAGCAGTGAGACTAGCGGGGGCCCCGATACGCAGTATTTT CASSETSGGPDTQYF
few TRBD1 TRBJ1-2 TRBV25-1 TGTGCCAGCAGTGTTACAGGGGGGGACGGAGACTTTTATGGCTACACCTTC CASSVTGGDGDFYGYTF
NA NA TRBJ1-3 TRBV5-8 TGTGCCAGCAGCTTGGTTGCAGGAGGTGGAAACACCATATATTTT CASSLVAGGGNTIYF
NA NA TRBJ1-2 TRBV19 TGTGCCAGTAGTGTCGTGGACAGACGGGGCTACACCTTC CASSVVDRRGYTF
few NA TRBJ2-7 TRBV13 TGTGCCAGCAGCCAAGGGGTCTACGAGCAGTACTTC CASSQGVYEQYF
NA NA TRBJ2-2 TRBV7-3 TGTGCCAGCAGCCGGGGGGCGGACACCGGGGAGCTGTTTTTT CASSRGADTGELFF
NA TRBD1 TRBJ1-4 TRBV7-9 TGTGCCAGCAGCTTACGTGGACAGGGGAGTGAAAAACTGTTTTTT CASSLRGQGSEKLFF
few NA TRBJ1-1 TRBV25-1 TGTGCCAGCAGTGGATGGGGGGTCCCAACTGAAGCTTTCTTT CASSGWGVPTEAFF
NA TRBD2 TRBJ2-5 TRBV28 TGTGCCAGCAGTCCAACCGGACTAGCGGGCCAAGAGACCCAGTACTTC CASSPTGLAGQETQYF
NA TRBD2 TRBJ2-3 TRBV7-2 TGTGCCAGCAGCTACTATCCGACTAGCGGGGGGGGAGATACGCAGTATTTT CASSYYPTSGGGDTQYF
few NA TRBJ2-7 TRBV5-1 TGCGCCAGCAGCTCGAACCCCGGCTACGAGCAGTACTTC CASSSNPGYEQYF
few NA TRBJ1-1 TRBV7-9 TGTGCCAGCAGCTCTAAGATGAACACTGAAGCTTTCTTT CASSSKMNTEAFF
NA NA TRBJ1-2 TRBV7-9 TGTGCCCAGACCGCGGGGAAGGATGGCTACACCTTC CAQTAGKDGYTF